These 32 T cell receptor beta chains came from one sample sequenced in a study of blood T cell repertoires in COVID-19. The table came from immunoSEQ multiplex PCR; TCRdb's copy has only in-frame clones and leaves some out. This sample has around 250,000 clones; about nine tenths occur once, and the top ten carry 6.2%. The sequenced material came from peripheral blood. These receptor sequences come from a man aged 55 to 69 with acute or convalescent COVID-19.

CDR3 in DNA: TGTGCCAGCAGTTTCCTGATGACTAGCGGTATGCAAGAGACCCAGTACTTC. Amino acids: CASSFLMTSGMQETQYF. This sequence joins TRBV27 and TRBJ2-5; 9 nucleotides agree with TRBD2. CDR1 is MNHEY and CDR2 is SMNVEV in the germline V gene (reference sequence). This CDR3 region has 17 residues. Trimming took 3 bases from V and 2 from J; bases not matched to a gene: 10.

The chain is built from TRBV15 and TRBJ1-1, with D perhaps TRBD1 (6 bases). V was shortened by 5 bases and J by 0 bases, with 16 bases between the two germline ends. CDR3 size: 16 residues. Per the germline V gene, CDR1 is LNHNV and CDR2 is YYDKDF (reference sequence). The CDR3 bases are TGTGCCACCAGCGAAGGCAGGGGTGGGTTGAACACTGAAGCTTTCTTT. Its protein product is CATSEGRGGLNTEAFF.

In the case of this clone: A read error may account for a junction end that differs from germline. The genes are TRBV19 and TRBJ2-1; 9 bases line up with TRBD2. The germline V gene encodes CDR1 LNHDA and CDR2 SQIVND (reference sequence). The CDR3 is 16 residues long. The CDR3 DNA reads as TGTGCCAGTAGTATAGGACTAGCGGCTTCCTACCATGAGCAGTTCTTC. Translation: CASSIGLAASYHEQFF.

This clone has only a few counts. CDR3 sequence reads: CASSRSTSGSYEQYF. CDR3 bases: TGTGCCAGCAGCCGATCGACTAGCGGCTCCTACGAGCAGTACTTC. The chain carries TRBV6-5 and TRBJ2-7, with 9 bases fitting TRBD2. The CDR3 is 15 amino acids. V was pared by 6 bases and J by 0 bases, with 6 bases of the junction left unmatched. The germline V gene encodes CDR1 MNHEY and CDR2 SVGAGI.

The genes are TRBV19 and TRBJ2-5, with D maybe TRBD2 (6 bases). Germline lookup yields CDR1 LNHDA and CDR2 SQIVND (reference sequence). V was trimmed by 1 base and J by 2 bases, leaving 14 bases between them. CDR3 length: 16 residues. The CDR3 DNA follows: TGTGCCAGTAGTATAGGAAGCGGGCAGGGTCAAGAGACCCAGTACTTC. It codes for CASSIGSGQGQETQYF.

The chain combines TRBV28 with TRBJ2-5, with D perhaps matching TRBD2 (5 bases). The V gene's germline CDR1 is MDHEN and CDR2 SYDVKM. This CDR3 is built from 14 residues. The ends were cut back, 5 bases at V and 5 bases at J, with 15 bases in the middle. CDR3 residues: CASSNSLEVETQYF. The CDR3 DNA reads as TGTGCCAGCAGTAATTCACTGGAGGTGGAGACCCAGTACTTC.

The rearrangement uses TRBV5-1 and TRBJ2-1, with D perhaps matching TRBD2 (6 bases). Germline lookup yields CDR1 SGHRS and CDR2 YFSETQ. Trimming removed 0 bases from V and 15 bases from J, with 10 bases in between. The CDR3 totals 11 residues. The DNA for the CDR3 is TGCGCCAGCAGCTTGGGACTAGAGTTGTTCTTC. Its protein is CASSLGLELFF.

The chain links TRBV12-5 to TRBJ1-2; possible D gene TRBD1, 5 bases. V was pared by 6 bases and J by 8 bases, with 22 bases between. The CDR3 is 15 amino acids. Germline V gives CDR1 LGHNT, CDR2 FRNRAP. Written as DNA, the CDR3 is TGTGCTAGTGGCCTCCCGGATCTGCAGGGTACAGGCTACACCTTC. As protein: CASGLPDLQGTGYTF.

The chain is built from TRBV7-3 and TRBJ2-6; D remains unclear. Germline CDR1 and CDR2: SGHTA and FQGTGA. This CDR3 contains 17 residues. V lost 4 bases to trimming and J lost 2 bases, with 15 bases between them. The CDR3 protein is CASSSTPRRTGANVLTF. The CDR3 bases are TGTGCCAGCAGCTCCACACCTCGCAGGACTGGGGCCAACGTCCTGACTTTC. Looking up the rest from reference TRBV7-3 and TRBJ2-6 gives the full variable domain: GAGVSQTPSNKVTEKGKYVELRCDPISGHTALYWYRQSLGQGPEFLIYFQGTGAADDSGLPNDRFFAVRPEGSVSTLKIQRTERGDSAVYLCASSSTPRRTGANVLTFGAGSRLTVL.

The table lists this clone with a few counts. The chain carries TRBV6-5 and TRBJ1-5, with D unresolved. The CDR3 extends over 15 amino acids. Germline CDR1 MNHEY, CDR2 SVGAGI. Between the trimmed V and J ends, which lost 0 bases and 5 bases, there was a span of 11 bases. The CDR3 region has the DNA TGTGCCAGCAGTTACTCGGCAGCCGGAGATCAGCCCCAGCATTTT. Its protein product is CASSYSAAGDQPQHF.

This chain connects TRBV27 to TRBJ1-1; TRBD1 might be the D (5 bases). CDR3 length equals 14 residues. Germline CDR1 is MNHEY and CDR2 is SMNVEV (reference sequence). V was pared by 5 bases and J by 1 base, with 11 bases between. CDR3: CASSRRVENTEAFF. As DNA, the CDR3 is TGTGCCAGCAGTCGCAGGGTGGAGAACACTGAAGCTTTCTTT.

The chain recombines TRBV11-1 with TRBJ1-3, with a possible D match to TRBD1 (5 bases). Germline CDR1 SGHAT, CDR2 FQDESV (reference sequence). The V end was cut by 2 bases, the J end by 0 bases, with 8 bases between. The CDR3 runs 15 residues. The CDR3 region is CASSLRQISGNTIYF. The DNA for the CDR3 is TGTGCCAGCAGCTTAAGACAGATCTCTGGAAACACCATATATTTT.

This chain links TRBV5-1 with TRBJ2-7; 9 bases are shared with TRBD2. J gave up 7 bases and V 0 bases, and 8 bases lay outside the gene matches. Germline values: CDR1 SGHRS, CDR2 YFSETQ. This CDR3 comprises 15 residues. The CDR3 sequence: CASSLDIAGVLEQYF. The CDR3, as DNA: TGCGCCAGCAGCTTGGATATAGCGGGAGTCCTTGAGCAGTACTTC.

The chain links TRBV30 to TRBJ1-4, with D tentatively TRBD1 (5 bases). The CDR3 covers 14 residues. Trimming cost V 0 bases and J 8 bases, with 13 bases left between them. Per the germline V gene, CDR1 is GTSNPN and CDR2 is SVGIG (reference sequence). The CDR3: CAWSVWGAGEKLFF. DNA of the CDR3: TGTGCCTGGAGTGTTTGGGGCGCCGGGGAAAAACTGTTTTTT.

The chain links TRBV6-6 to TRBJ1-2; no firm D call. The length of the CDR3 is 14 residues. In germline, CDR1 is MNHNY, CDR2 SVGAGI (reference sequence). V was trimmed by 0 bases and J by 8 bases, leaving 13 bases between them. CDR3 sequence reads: CASSYSSREEGYTF. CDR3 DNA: TGTGCCAGCAGTTACTCGAGTCGGGAAGAGGGCTACACCTTC.

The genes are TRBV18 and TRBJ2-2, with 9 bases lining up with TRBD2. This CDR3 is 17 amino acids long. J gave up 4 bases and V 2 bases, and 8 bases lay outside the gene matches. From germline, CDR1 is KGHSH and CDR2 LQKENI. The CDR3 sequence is CASSPNRASGTTGELFF. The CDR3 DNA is TGTGCCAGCTCACCAAACAGGGCTAGCGGGACCACCGGGGAGCTGTTTTTT.

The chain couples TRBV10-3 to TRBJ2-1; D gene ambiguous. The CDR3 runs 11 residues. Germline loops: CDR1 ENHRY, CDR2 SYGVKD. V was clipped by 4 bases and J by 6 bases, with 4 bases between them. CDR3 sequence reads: CAISVSNEQFF. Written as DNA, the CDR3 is TGTGCCATCAGTGTGAGCAATGAGCAGTTCTTC.

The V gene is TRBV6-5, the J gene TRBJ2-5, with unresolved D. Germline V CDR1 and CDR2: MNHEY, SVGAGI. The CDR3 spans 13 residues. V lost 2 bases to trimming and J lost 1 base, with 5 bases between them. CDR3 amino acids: CASSYERQETQYF. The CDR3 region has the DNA TGTGCCAGCAGTTACGAGCGCCAAGAGACCCAGTACTTC.

CDR3 nucleotides: TGTGCCAGCAGCTTGGTATTAGCGGGAGTAGGAGATACGCAGTATTTT. Protein sequence: CASSLVLAGVGDTQYF. The rearrangement joins TRBV5-6 to TRBJ2-3; TRBD2 matches 9 bases. CDR1 and CDR2 from the germline V gene are SGHDT and YYEEEE. Trimming took 0 bases from V and 5 from J; bases not matched to a gene: 7. CDR3 length: 16 amino acids.

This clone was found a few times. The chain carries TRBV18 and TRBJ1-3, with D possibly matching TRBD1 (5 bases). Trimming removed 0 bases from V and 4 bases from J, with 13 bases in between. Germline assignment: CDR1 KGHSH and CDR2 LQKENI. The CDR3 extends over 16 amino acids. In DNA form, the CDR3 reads TGTGCCAGCTCACCACCGCCATGGGGCACCGGAAACACCATATATTTT. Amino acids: CASSPPPWGTGNTIYF.

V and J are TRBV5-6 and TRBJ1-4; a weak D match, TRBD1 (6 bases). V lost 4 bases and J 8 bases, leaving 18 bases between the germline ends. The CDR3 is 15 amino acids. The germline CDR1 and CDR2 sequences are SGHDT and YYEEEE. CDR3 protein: CASSPVRGAREKLFF. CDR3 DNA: TGTGCCAGCAGCCCCGTACGGGGGGCGAGGGAAAAACTGTTTTTT.

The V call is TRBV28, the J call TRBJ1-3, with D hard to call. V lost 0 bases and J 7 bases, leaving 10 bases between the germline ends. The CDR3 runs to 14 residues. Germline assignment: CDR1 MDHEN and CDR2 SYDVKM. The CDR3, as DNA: TGTGCCAGCAGTTTATGGGAACAAGCGAACACCATATATTTT. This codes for CASSLWEQANTIYF.

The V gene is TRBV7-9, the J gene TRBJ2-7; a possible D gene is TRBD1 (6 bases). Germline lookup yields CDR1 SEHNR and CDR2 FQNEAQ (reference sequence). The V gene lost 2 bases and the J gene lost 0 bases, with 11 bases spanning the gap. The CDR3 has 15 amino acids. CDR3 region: CASSLTTGTSYEQYF. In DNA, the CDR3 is TGTGCCAGCAGCTTAACTACAGGGACCTCCTACGAGCAGTACTTC.

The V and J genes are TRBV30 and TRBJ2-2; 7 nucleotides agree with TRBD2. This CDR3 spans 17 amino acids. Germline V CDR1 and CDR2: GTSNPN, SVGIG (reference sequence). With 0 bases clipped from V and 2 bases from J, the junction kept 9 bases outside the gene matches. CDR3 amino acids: CAWSVPIGRTNTGELFF. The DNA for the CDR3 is TGTGCCTGGAGTGTACCCATCGGGAGGACTAACACCGGGGAGCTGTTTTTT.

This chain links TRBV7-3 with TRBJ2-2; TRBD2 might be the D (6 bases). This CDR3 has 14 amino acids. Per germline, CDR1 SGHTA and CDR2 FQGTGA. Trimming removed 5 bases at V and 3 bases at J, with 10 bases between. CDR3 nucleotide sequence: TGTGCCAGCAGCCCCGGGAGTCACACCGGGGAGCTGTTTTTT. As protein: CASSPGSHTGELFF. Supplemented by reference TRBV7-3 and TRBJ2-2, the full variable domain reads GAGVSQTPSNKVTEKGKYVELRCDPISGHTALYWYRQSLGQGPEFLIYFQGTGAADDSGLPNDRFFAVRPEGSVSTLKIQRTERGDSAVYLCASSPGSHTGELFFGEGSRLTVL.

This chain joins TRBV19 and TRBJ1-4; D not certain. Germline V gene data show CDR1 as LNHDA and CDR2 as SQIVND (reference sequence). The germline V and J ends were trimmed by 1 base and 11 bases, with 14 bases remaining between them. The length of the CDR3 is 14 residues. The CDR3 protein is CASSIGGSDAKLFF. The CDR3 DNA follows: TGTGCCAGTAGTATAGGAGGGAGTGACGCGAAACTGTTTTTT.

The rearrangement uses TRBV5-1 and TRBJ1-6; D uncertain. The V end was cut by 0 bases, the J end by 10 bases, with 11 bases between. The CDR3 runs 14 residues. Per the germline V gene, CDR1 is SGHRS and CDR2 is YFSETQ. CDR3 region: CASSLAVGGSPLHF. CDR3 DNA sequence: TGCGCCAGCAGCTTGGCCGTAGGCGGATCACCCCTCCACTTT.

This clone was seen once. Written as DNA, the CDR3 is TGTGCCAGCAGTACTAGTTTGGGATCCTACGAGCAGTACTTC. Translation gives CASSTSLGSYEQYF. V and J are TRBV28 and TRBJ2-7; D perhaps matches TRBD2 (5 bases). Germline CDR1 MDHEN, CDR2 SYDVKM. The CDR3 length is 14 residues. Between the trimmed V and J ends, which lost 5 bases and 1 base, there was a span of 12 bases. The complete variable domain, with remaining parts taken from reference TRBV28 and TRBJ2-7, reads DVKVTQSSRYLVKRTGEKVFLECVQDMDHENMFWYRQDPGLGLRLIYFSYDVKMKEKGDIPEGYSVSREKKERFSLILESASTNQTSMYLCASSTSLGSYEQYFGPGTRLTVT.

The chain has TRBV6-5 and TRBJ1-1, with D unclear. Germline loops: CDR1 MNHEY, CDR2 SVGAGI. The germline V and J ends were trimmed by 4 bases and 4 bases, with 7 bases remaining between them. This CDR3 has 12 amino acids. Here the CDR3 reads CASSSEVTEAFF. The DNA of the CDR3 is TGTGCCAGCAGTTCTGAGGTCACTGAAGCTTTCTTT.

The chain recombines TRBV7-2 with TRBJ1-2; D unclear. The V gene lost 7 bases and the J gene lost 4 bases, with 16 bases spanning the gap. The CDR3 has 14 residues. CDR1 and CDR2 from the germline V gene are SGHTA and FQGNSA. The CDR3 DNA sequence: TGTGCCAGCACCCAGTCGGGTGGCACCTATGGCTACACCTTC. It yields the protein CASTQSGGTYGYTF.

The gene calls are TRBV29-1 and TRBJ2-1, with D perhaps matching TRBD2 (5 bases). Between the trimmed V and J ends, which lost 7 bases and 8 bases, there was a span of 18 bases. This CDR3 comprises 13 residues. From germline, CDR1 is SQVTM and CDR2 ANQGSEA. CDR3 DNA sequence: TGCAGCGGGGAGTTTCTACTGAGGGATGAGCAGTTCTTC. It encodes CSGEFLLRDEQFF.

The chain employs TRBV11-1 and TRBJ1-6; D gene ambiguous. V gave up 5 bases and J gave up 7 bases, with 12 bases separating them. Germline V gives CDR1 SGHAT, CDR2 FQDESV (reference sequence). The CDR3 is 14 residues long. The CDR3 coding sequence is TGTGCCAGCAGCCGATTAGGAGGCAATTCACCCCTCCACTTT. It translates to CASSRLGGNSPLHF.